These 15 T cell receptor beta chains originate from one sample sequenced in a study of identical twins. MiXCR, run by TCRdb on the 5' RACE reads, gives a single entry per CDR3 protein. The sample includes just over 500,000 distinct CDR3 sequences, roughly a fifth of them seen just once. The sample was also linked to a second study, of T cells expressing NK-cell markers.

The sample was CD4+ T cells sorted from blood. The receptors were gathered from a young woman in good health.

In nucleotides, the CDR3 is TGTGCCAGCAGCTTCTTGGGGACAGGCTTTTTTTATGGCTACACCTTC. Translated: CASSFLGTGFFYGYTF. This chain joins TRBV5-6 and TRBJ1-2; 8 bases line up with TRBD1. The CDR3 has 16 residues. Germline V CDR1 and CDR2: SGHDT, YYEEEE. V was clipped by 2 bases and J by 5 bases; unmatched bases: 11.

This chain connects TRBV9 to TRBJ2-1, with 9 nucleotides matching TRBD2. The trim removed 4 bases at V and 8 bases at J, leaving 7 bases unmatched. Per germline, CDR1 SGDLS and CDR2 YYNGEE. The CDR3 covers 14 residues. The CDR3 protein is CASSLISGSDEQFF. The CDR3 coding sequence is TGTGCCAGCAGCCTTATTAGCGGGAGCGATGAGCAGTTCTTC.

The V gene is TRBV5-1, the J gene TRBJ2-2; D is unclear. The CDR3 consists of 14 residues. V lost 5 bases and J lost 3, with 11 bases in between. The germline gives CDR1 SGHRS, CDR2 YFSETQ. The CDR3 protein is CASRTSRDTGELFF. CDR3 sequence (DNA): TGCGCCAGCAGGACCAGTCGGGACACCGGGGAGCTGTTTTTT. Full variable domain (missing parts from reference TRBV5-1 and TRBJ2-2): KAGVTQTPRYLIKTRGQQVTLSCSPISGHRSVSWYQQTPGQGLQFLFEYFSETQRNKGNFPGRFSGRQFSNSRSEMNVSTLELGDSALYLCASRTSRDTGELFFGEGSRLTVL.

J is TRBJ2-3 and V is TRBV4-2; 8 positions agree with TRBD2. Trimming at V came to 1 base and at J to 3 bases, leaving 12 bases not matched to a gene. The CDR3 length is 18 residues. CDR1 LGHNA and CDR2 YNFKEQ come from the germline V gene. The CDR3 DNA sequence: TGTGCCAGCAGCCAAGCCCGGGGGGGTAGCCTTTATACAGATACGCAGTATTTT. Its protein product is CASSQARGGSLYTDTQYF.

This clonotype was counted a few times. The chain carries TRBV2 and TRBJ2-7, with 8 nucleotides matching TRBD2. Germline V lookup: CDR1 SNHLY, CDR2 FYNNEI. With 8 bases clipped from V and 0 bases from J, the junction kept 9 bases outside the gene matches. The CDR3 spans 15 residues. CDR3 sequence (DNA): TGTGCCAGCTCGGATAGGCGGGGGGCCTCCTACGAGCAGTACTTC. Protein sequence: CASSDRRGASYEQYF.

This clonotype was seen repeatedly, ten times or more. The J gene is TRBJ2-1, the V gene TRBV29-1; D gene unclear. Germline V gene lookup returns CDR1 SQVTM and CDR2 ANQGSEA. The CDR3 contains 13 residues. Trimming pared 6 bases from V and 0 bases from J, leaving 9 bases between. CDR3 amino acids: CSVGWSSYNEQFF. As DNA, the CDR3 is TGCAGCGTCGGGTGGTCCTCCTACAATGAGCAGTTCTTC.

This clonotype has a count of ten or more. The chain couples TRBV20-1 to TRBJ1-5; no definite D call. Between the trimmed V and J ends, which lost 3 bases and 0 bases, there was a span of 15 bases. The CDR3 is 16 residues long. CDR1 and CDR2 (germline): DFQATT, SNEGSKA (reference sequence). The CDR3 nucleotides are TGCAGTGCTAGTAATGTGGACCTTCATAGCAATCAGCCCCAGCATTTT. Translated: CSASNVDLHSNQPQHF.

This clonotype came up a few times. This chain joins TRBV6-4 and TRBJ1-1; no clear D. Germline CDR1 MRHNA, CDR2 SNTAGT. With 8 bases removed from V and 0 bases from J, the gap between germline ends came to 10 bases. CDR3 size: 13 residues. The DNA of the CDR3 is TGTGCCAGCTCCCCTGAGGTGAACACTGAAGCTTTCTTT. Translation gives CASSPEVNTEAFF.

The rearrangement joins TRBV6-4 to TRBJ2-3; no definite D call. Germline V gene lookup returns CDR1 MRHNA and CDR2 SNTAGT. V was trimmed by 4 bases and J by 6 bases, leaving 11 bases between them. This CDR3 region has 13 residues. For the CDR3, the DNA is TGTGCCAGCAGTGCTCAATTAGGGGATACGCAGTATTTT. It specifies CASSAQLGDTQYF.

The V gene is TRBV6-2 or TRBV6-3, the J gene TRBJ2-7, with 7 bases lining up with TRBD1. The length of the CDR3 is 14 residues. V lost 6 bases and J lost 5; bases outside the gene matches: 10. Germline V lookup: CDR1 MNHEY, CDR2 SVGEGT. The CDR3 DNA reads as TGTGCCAGCAGGGAGACAGGGAACCAGAACGAGCAGTACTTC. It translates to CASRETGNQNEQYF.

This clonotype was counted only a few times. Mismatch with germline at one junction end may stem from a read error. J is TRBJ2-1 and V is TRBV7-7; TRBD2 aligns across 8 bases. The CDR3 totals 17 residues. Germline V gives CDR1 SSHAT, CDR2 FNYEAQ (reference sequence). Written as DNA, the CDR3 is TGTGCTAGCAGCTCTAGACTAGGGACTAGCTCCTACAATGAGCAGTTCTTC. It specifies CASSSRLGTSSYNEQFF.

This clonotype showed up just a few times. The chain links TRBV7-2 to TRBJ2-5, with 13 positions matching TRBD2. The V and J ends lost 5 bases and 5 bases, in that order; junction bases with no gene match: 8. The CDR3 extends over 16 amino acids. The germline V gene encodes CDR1 SGHTA and CDR2 FQGNSA. In nucleotides, the CDR3 is TGTGCCAGCAGCCCCCGACTAGCGGGAGGTTTGGAGACCCAGTACTTC. This translates into CASSPRLAGGLETQYF.

This clonotype occurred a few times. V and J are TRBV29-1 and TRBJ2-2; D may match TRBD1 or TRBD2 (5 bases each). CDR1 and CDR2 from the germline V gene are SQVTM and ANQGSEA. CDR3 length: 14 amino acids. V was trimmed by 4 bases and J by 5 bases, leaving 14 bases between them. The CDR3 sequence: CSVVGSGATGELFF. The CDR3 bases are TGCAGCGTTGTGGGCTCCGGGGCAACCGGGGAGCTGTTTTTT.

The sample holds a few counts of this clonotype. The V gene is TRBV12-3 or TRBV12-4, the J gene TRBJ2-7, with D possibly TRBD2 on 6 matching bases. The CDR3 spans 12 residues. The germline V and J ends were trimmed by 7 bases and 4 bases, with 11 bases remaining between them. This CDR3 reads CASNLGTYEQYF. In DNA, the CDR3 is TGTGCCAGCAATTTGGGGACTTACGAGCAGTACTTC.

This rearrangement joins TRBV12-3 or TRBV12-4 to TRBJ1-5; D call uncertain. This CDR3 contains 14 residues. V was clipped by 3 bases and J by 0 bases, with 6 bases between them. Written as DNA, the CDR3 is TGTGCCAGCAGTTTCCCCTATAGCAATCAGCCCCAGCATTTT. It yields the protein CASSFPYSNQPQHF.